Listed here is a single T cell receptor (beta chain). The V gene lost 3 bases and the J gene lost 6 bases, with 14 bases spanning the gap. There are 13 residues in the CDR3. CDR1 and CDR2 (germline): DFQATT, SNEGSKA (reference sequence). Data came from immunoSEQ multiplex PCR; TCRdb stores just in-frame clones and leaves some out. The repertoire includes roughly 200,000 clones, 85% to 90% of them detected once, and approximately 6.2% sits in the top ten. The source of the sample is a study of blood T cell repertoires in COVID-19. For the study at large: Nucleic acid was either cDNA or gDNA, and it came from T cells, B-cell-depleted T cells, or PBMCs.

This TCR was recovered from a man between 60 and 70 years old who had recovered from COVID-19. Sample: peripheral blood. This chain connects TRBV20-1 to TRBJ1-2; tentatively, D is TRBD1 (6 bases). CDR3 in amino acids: CSASLGGADGYTF. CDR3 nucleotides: TGCAGTGCTAGTTTAGGGGGAGCGGATGGCTACACCTTC.